A selection of T cell receptor beta chains follows, all from one sample in a study of blood T cell repertoires in COVID-19. Method: immunoSEQ multiplex PCR; TCRdb's copy keeps in-frame clones and lacks some. The table has roughly 230,000 clones, 85% seen once. The sequencing sample was made of peripheral blood. The receptors come from a man aged 45-65 years with COVID-19, enrolled during active disease. Both conserved end residues are part of each CDR3. The order of the fields is J gene, V gene, clone size, D gene, CDR3 protein, CDR3 DNA. A D gene is named only where the DNA matches it firmly. Not every row has a clone size; where given, it reads once, few, many or a size class.

J: TRBJ2-2
V: TRBV5-1
size: .
D: .
CDR3: CASSLEGGTGTGELFF
DNA: TGCGCCAGCAGCTTGGAGGGCGGGACTGGCACCGGGGAGCTGTTTTTT

J: TRBJ2-5
V: TRBV6-6
size: .
D: TRBD2
CDR3: CASIDSGGRETQYF
DNA: TGTGCCAGCATCGATAGCGGGGGAAGAGAGACCCAGTACTTC

J: TRBJ1-6
V: TRBV2
size: .
D: .
CDR3: CASKGGVSDSPLHF
DNA: TGTGCCAGCAAGGGGGGGGTGTCGGATTCACCCCTCCACTTT

J: TRBJ2-5
V: TRBV7-2
size: .
D: TRBD2
CDR3: CASSSGGGLAGAAQYF
DNA: TGTGCCAGCAGCTCAGGAGGGGGACTAGCGGGGGCGGCCCAGTACTTC

J: TRBJ1-5
V: TRBV5-1
size: .
D: TRBD1
CDR3: CASSLDGQGGQPQHF
DNA: TGCGCCAGCAGCTTGGACGGACAGGGCGGTCAGCCCCAGCATTTT

J: TRBJ2-1
V: TRBV10-3
size: few
D: TRBD1
CDR3: CATGTATYNEQFF
DNA: TGTGCCACCGGGACAGCTACATACAATGAGCAGTTCTTC

J: TRBJ2-1
V: TRBV2
size: .
D: .
CDR3: CASSEVLEREQFF
DNA: TGTGCCAGCAGTGAAGTGCTAGAGCGTGAGCAGTTCTTC

J: TRBJ2-3
V: TRBV12-3/TRBV12-4
size: .
D: TRBD2
CDR3: CASTSGGTDTQYF
DNA: TGTGCCAGCACGAGCGGGGGCACAGATACGCAGTATTTT

J: TRBJ1-5
V: TRBV12-2
size: .
D: .
CDR3: CASRLGGRREEPQHF
DNA: TGTGCAAGTCGCTTAGGGGGCCGCAGGGAGGAGCCCCAGCATTTT

J: TRBJ2-6
V: TRBV5-1
size: once
D: .
CDR3: CASSLTDFGANVLTF
DNA: TGCGCCAGCAGCTTGACAGATTTTGGGGCCAACGTCCTGACTTTC

J: TRBJ2-7
V: TRBV6-2/TRBV6-3
size: .
D: .
CDR3: CASSQSGLYPYEQYF
DNA: TGTGCCAGCAGCCAAAGCGGACTATATCCCTACGAGCAGTACTTC

J: TRBJ2-1
V: TRBV6-5
size: .
D: TRBD1
CDR3: CASSYLRGQYNEQFF
DNA: TGTGCCAGCAGTTACCTCAGGGGGCAGTACAATGAGCAGTTCTTC

J: TRBJ2-1
V: TRBV15
size: .
D: TRBD1
CDR3: CATSRLGQGARNEQFF
DNA: TGTGCCACCAGCAGATTGGGACAGGGGGCTCGAAATGAGCAGTTCTTC

J: TRBJ2-5
V: TRBV27
size: .
D: .
CDR3: CASSPRDKQTQYF
DNA: TGTGCCAGCAGTCCCCGGGACAAACAGACCCAGTACTTC

J: TRBJ2-7
V: TRBV9
size: .
D: TRBD2
CDR3: CASSAGTSREQYF
DNA: TGTGCCAGCAGCGCCGGGACTAGTAGGGAGCAGTACTTC

J: TRBJ2-1
V: TRBV5-1
size: .
D: .
CDR3: CASALNRELNEQFF
DNA: TGCGCCAGCGCCCTAAACAGGGAGTTGAATGAGCAGTTCTTC

J: TRBJ2-5
V: TRBV7-2
size: .
D: TRBD2
CDR3: CASSPRTSGGEETQYF
DNA: TGTGCCAGCAGCCCCCGGACTAGCGGGGGGGAAGAGACCCAGTACTTC

J: TRBJ1-4
V: TRBV29-1
size: once
D: TRBD1
CDR3: CSAKGTATNEKLFF
DNA: TGCAGCGCCAAAGGGACAGCAACTAATGAAAAACTGTTTTTT

J: TRBJ1-1
V: TRBV5-6
size: .
D: .
CDR3: CASSLRRANTEAFF
DNA: TGTGCCAGCAGCCTCCGGCGGGCGAACACTGAAGCTTTCTTT

J: TRBJ1-2
V: TRBV9
size: .
D: .
CDR3: CASNEPGAYGYTF
DNA: TGTGCCAGCAACGAACCAGGGGCATATGGCTACACCTTC

J: TRBJ2-2
V: TRBV7-2
size: .
D: TRBD1
CDR3: CASSWDRGAGELFF
DNA: TGTGCCAGCAGCTGGGACAGGGGGGCCGGGGAGCTGTTTTTT

J: TRBJ1-2
V: TRBV5-3
size: .
D: TRBD1
CDR3: CARSPPNRYGTGIGYTF
DNA: TGTGCCAGAAGCCCGCCCAATAGGTACGGGACAGGGATCGGCTACACCTTC

J: TRBJ1-2
V: TRBV19
size: .
D: .
CDR3: CASSPPPGAIYGYTF
DNA: TGTGCCAGTAGCCCGCCGCCAGGGGCCATCTATGGCTACACCTTC

J: TRBJ2-2
V: TRBV7-8
size: few
D: .
CDR3: CASSPRWGVTGELFF
DNA: TGTGCCAGCAGCCCTCGCTGGGGCGTGACCGGGGAGCTGTTTTTT

J: TRBJ2-5
V: TRBV6-6
size: .
D: TRBD2
CDR3: CASSYPSGGGETQYF
DNA: TGTGCCAGCAGTTACCCTAGCGGGGGAGGTGAGACCCAGTACTTC

J: TRBJ1-2
V: TRBV4-3
size: many
D: TRBD1
CDR3: CASSPDRGSGGYTF
DNA: TGCGCCAGCAGCCCGGACAGGGGAAGCGGTGGCTACACCTTC

J: TRBJ2-7
V: TRBV2
size: .
D: .
CDR3: CASSPQGSGEEQYF
DNA: TGTGCCAGCAGTCCACAGGGTTCCGGGGAAGAGCAGTACTTC

J: TRBJ1-5
V: TRBV2
size: .
D: TRBD1
CDR3: CASSLTTGTQPQHF
DNA: TGTGCCAGCAGTTTAACGACAGGGACTCAGCCCCAGCATTTT

J: TRBJ2-7
V: TRBV3-1/TRBV3-2
size: .
D: .
CDR3: CASSQDPYTYEQYF
DNA: TGTGCCAGCAGCCAAGATCCGTATACCTACGAGCAGTACTTC

J: TRBJ1-1
V: TRBV28
size: .
D: .
CDR3: CASSATVNTEAFF
DNA: TGTGCCAGCAGTGCGACAGTGAACACTGAAGCTTTCTTT

J: TRBJ2-2
V: TRBV7-3
size: .
D: .
CDR3: CASSPQGRNTGELFF
DNA: TGTGCCAGCAGCCCCCAGGGTAGGAACACCGGGGAGCTGTTTTTT

J: TRBJ1-5
V: TRBV19
size: .
D: TRBD1
CDR3: CASSIVGDRAQLYSNQPQHF
DNA: TGTGCCAGTAGTATAGTGGGGGACAGGGCCCAACTTTATAGCAATCAGCCCCAGCATTTT

J: TRBJ1-6
V: TRBV27
size: .
D: .
CDR3: CASSFAGGPDNNSPLHF
DNA: TGTGCCAGCAGTTTTGCGGGGGGCCCCGATAATAATTCACCCCTCCACTTT

J: TRBJ2-2
V: TRBV14
size: .
D: .
CDR3: CASSQDWHGELFF
DNA: TGTGCCAGCAGCCAAGACTGGCACGGGGAGCTGTTTTTT

J: TRBJ2-1
V: TRBV4-2
size: .
D: TRBD2
CDR3: CASSSLHGGDNEQFF
DNA: TGTGCCAGCAGTTCGTTGCACGGGGGGGACAATGAGCAGTTCTTC

J: TRBJ1-5
V: TRBV6-2/TRBV6-3
size: .
D: .
CDR3: CASSYRGSGQPQHF
DNA: TGTGCCAGCAGTTACAGGGGCAGTGGTCAGCCCCAGCATTTT

J: TRBJ1-2
V: TRBV11-3
size: .
D: TRBD1
CDR3: CASSLRGRDGYTF
DNA: TGTGCCAGCAGCTTGAGGGGGCGCGACGGCTACACCTTC

J: TRBJ2-5
V: TRBV24-1
size: .
D: TRBD2
CDR3: CATSRTSSETQYF
DNA: TGTGCCACCAGTCGGACTAGCTCGGAGACCCAGTACTTC

J: TRBJ2-5
V: TRBV2
size: .
D: TRBD1
CDR3: CASSEAPDRGDCVQYF
DNA: TGTGCCAGCAGTGAAGCGCCGGACAGGGGAGATTGTGTCCAGTACTTC

J: TRBJ1-3
V: TRBV11-2
size: .
D: .
CDR3: CASSFFRTTGNTIYF
DNA: TGTGCCAGCAGCTTTTTCAGGACTACGGGAAACACCATATATTTT